A single T cell receptor beta chain is shown here with its context. A universal primer site was added by template switching, and unique molecular identifiers were carried by the cDNA. One entry per CDR3 protein, called by TCRdb with MiXCR from the 5' RACE reads. The table has roughly 720,000 distinct CDR3 sequences, roughly 18% seen once. This record comes from a study of identical twins. Germline V gene lookup returns CDR1 DFQATT and CDR2 SNEGSKA (reference sequence). CDR3 length equals 15 residues. Trimming removed 6 bases from V and 6 bases from J; junction bases left unmatched: 10. This sample also belongs to another study, concerning T cells expressing NK-cell markers. That paper states: Several of the experiments relied on an anti-gamma-delta TCR antibody so that only alpha-beta TCR T cells were sorted.

The sequenced sample consisted of PBMCs. The clonotype comes from a woman aged 18-29 years in good health. This chain links TRBV20-1 with TRBJ2-1; 11 nucleotides agree with TRBD2. In DNA, the CDR3 is TGCAGTGCCCAACTAGCGGGAGTCGTGGTCAATGAGCAGTTCTTC. This gives the protein CSAQLAGVVVNEQFF.